This T cell receptor (beta chain) originates from a study of cytomegalovirus exposure and HLA in healthy donors. Study-level points and caveats: It was fewer than 200 TCR beta chains that were listed as cytomegalovirus-associated.

This clone was observed a single time. The antigen is unknown. Use of 60 Vbeta and 13 Jbeta primers characterized the PCR. Generated by immunoSEQ multiplex PCR, the TCRdb table keeps only in-frame clones and is missing some. The profile shows approximately 150,000 clones, 77% of them singletons. This CDR3 spans 11 amino acids. Germline V CDR1 and CDR2: SGHRS, YFSETQ. V shed 4 bases and J 10 bases; nucleotides not matched to a gene: 4. V gene TRBV5-1 combines with J gene TRBJ1-2; 7 bases fit TRBD1. The receptor was derived from a woman aged 40-49 years in good health and CMV-seropositive. Sequenced material: PBMCs. DNA of the CDR3: TGCGCCAGCAGCCCGGACAGGATCTACACCTTC. It encodes CASSPDRIYTF.